This T cell receptor beta chain was sequenced for a study of cytomegalovirus exposure and HLA in healthy donors (dated by TCRdb to 2015 to 2018). Regarding the study in general: In an earlier analysis of approximately 640 of the donors, 276 Gb of sequence data and approximately 120 million unique TCR beta sequences from about 180 million T cells were reported. The T cell repertoires of around 670 subjects were profiled by immunosequencing and related to cytomegalovirus serostatus. In a later analysis, previously published TCR beta repertoires from more than 500 donors were re-analyzed and high-resolution HLA genotyping was added so that TCR occurrence patterns could be studied. Across about 380 genotyped donors of the cohort, an average of 235,054 unique TCR beta nucleotide sequences per donor were sequenced, and around 20% of those sequences were non-productive. Rather than using new phenotypic data, the later analysis identified candidate immune exposures from TCR beta sequences and from how often those sequences occurred across donors. Typing coverage varied by locus: roughly 620-640 donors for A, B, C, DRB1 and DQB1; 522 for DQA1; nearly 610 for DPA1; about 450 for DPB1. In addition to the first cohort of approximately 670 subjects, a separate validation cohort of 130 or so different subjects was used. Donor age, sex, ethnicity and CMV serostatus were compiled together with the repertoire data. Both class I and class II loci were covered by HLA typing, at four-digit resolution. To predict cytomegalovirus infection status, the study brought together high-throughput TCR immunosequencing, statistical association of individual TCRs with disease status, and machine learning. Of the approximately 400 genotyped donors, over 70% fell in the genetic ancestry cluster associated with self-reported Caucasian donors. A later genetic analysis used genome-wide SNP genotypes for about 65% of the 666 donors, treating that subset as a discovery cohort. Four or five DR-DQ haplotypes were handled as single units for association and clustering, since linkage in the cohort was strong. Approximately 310 gigabases of sequencing data and tens of millions of unique TCR sequences were included in an early release covering under 650 HLA-typed donors. Every repertoire in the discovery cohort had been generated on one and the same sequencing platform. To decide whether each TCR beta V gene segment behaved as functional or pseudogenic, an earlier analysis of approximately 600 of the donors relied on high-throughput TCR beta sequencing. The study aimed to test whether signatures of past pathogen exposure could be identified by cataloging public T cell receptors.

Comments on this clone: No antigen is known for it. No clone much larger than this one lies a single base away; base qualities are absent.

Library prep was done by the immunoSEQ multiplex PCR assay. For the multiplex PCR, a mixture combining 60 forward primers for TCR Vbeta segments and 13 reverse primers for TCR Jbeta segments was used. The CDR3 region of rearranged TCR beta genes was amplified from genomic DNA by a multiplex PCR assay. The Illumina HiSeq System was used to sequence the amplified TCR beta libraries as 87-base-pair reads. The original methods were these. A later analysis counted around 72 million unique TCR beta chains across the 550 to 700 repertoires, and approximately 11 million of these chains were shared by at least two donors. To remove PCR and sequencing errors, raw reads were error-corrected and collapsed into unique sequences using a nearest-neighbor algorithm that merged closely related sequences. V, D and J gene segments were assigned by aligning CDR3 sequences to IMGT reference sequences. Each retained sequence needed at least a six-nucleotide match to both a V gene segment and a J gene segment. Rearrangements were called productive when the CDR3 lacked stop codons and stayed in frame with V and J; all others were non-productive. Following IMGT convention, CDR3 was defined as the stretch from the second conserved V-encoded cysteine to the conserved J-encoded phenylalanine. The earlier analysis of about 610 of the donors excluded sequences that lacked an unambiguous match to a single V gene segment. In an earlier analysis of around 590 of the donors, a V segment was called functional when productive rearrangements were above 56.7%, and segregating when the standard deviation between donors exceeded 5%. A statistical classification framework was built to diagnose cytomegalovirus status from the catalog of TCR beta chain sequences. In a later analysis, TCR nucleotide sequences were compared against IMGT/GENE-DB human TR gene sequences so that V and J genes could be assigned. A later analysis assigned CDR3 sequences and most-parsimonious VDJ recombination scenarios with the TCRdist pipeline. In a later analysis, each TCR beta chain was defined by its CDR3 amino acid sequence together with its V-gene family, and reads lacking a unique V-gene family were excluded. As a way to deal with suspected cross-contamination and a sequencing artifact, a later analysis dropped 450 to 600 nucleotide sequences that were highly shared and had low generation probability. For each public chain, a later analysis derived a clonal expansion index from normalized ranks of inferred template counts within each repertoire. A later analysis computed generation probabilities with a VDJ recombination model fitted to out-of-frame rearrangements, and checked the results against IGoR. In a later analysis, TCR-TCR, TCR-HLA and TCR-CMV co-occurrence was scored with hypergeometric tests, and a repertoire-size bias correction was applied to TCR pairs. False discovery rates were estimated in a later analysis by permuting HLA or CMV assignments 20 times. In a later analysis, co-occurring TCRs were grouped using DBSCAN, and TCRdist sequence similarity was added for clustering within HLA-allele-positive subsets. Repertoires with fewer than 30,000 or more than 120,000 public chains were left out of co-occurrence clustering, as were about 5 repertoires with anomalous nucleotide sharing. Not all clones reach the TCRdb copy of this immuneACCESS table, which keeps in-frame sequences only. Checked studies attribute under half of the gap to unresolved V genes and leave the rest unexplained. V, J and clone size derive from that table, while D and trimming were established from the DNA sequence. The sample table contains 250,000 or so clones; only one count was recorded for around nine tenths of them. The top ten constitute approximately 1.5% of the sample.

Points the paper makes about the study in general: In vitro tests confirmed that three of the cytomegalovirus-associated TCR beta chains recognize cytomegalovirus antigens. Roughly uniform sequencing depth across donors was assumed in presence/absence analyses, although this assumption may not hold. Linkage disequilibrium might explain the correlated functional status among segregating V segments, but an unknown experimental factor could not be excluded. The study gave a list of 150 to 200 TCR beta chains associated with cytomegalovirus. In a later analysis, over 15,000 TCR beta sequences were associated with specific HLA alleles at a false discovery rate of 0.05. According to a later genetic analysis, donors in an Asian-associated ancestry cluster had fewer N-insertions in productive TCRs than the roughly 670-donor mean. HLA typing was unavailable for some donors at each locus, so association tests used only the typed subset. According to a later analysis, parvovirus B19, influenza, CMV and Epstein-Barr virus appeared linked to several top co-occurrence clusters. The authors suggested that the approach could potentially be generalized to other disease states and immunological phenotypes. A further reported finding was that TCR beta sequences accurately predicted the HLA-A and HLA-B alleles for most subjects in the first cohort. Only TCR beta chains were sequenced in this cohort, and the absence of alpha or paired-chain data limited detectable features. CMV serostatus was the only immune exposure information available for the cohort. A group of highly shared sequence variants was considered likely to be a technical artifact of the sequencing pipeline. A later analysis found that TCR association rates varied across HLA loci, with DRB1 alleles showing the most associated TCRs and HLA-C alleles the fewest. Because counts were too low, about 18 rarely observed V segments, including chromosome 9 orphons, were excluded from the earlier analysis of under 650 of the donors. In an earlier analysis of some 540 of the donors, most TCR beta V segments appeared in productive rearrangements about 87% or about 30% of the time, broadly matching IMGT annotations. Assigning TCR associations to individual alleles was difficult when HLA alleles, especially DR and DQ, strongly co-occurred. In a later analysis, HLA-associated TCR beta chains showed more clonal expansion and lower generation probabilities than non-associated chains that were equally common. V-gene and J-gene trimming of TCR beta chains was associated with a missense DCLRE1C variant in a later genetic analysis, and the association was replicated in an independent cohort. Cytomegalovirus status was reported to be diagnosed by the classifier with high specificity and sensitivity in both the original and validation cohorts. Across donors, most TCR sequences were observed very rarely, whereas some public TCRs were present in many individuals. Most CMV-associated TCR beta chains appeared to be HLA-restricted in a later analysis, and the HLA associations seemed to be driven largely by CMV exposure.

In total, approximately 610 healthy bone marrow donors made up the cohort. At the time of sampling, every cohort member was nominally healthy, though immune exposures that went unrecorded were likely present. The donor was CMV seronegative and was included in the group of approximately 350 seronegative cohort members. Every donor gave a peripheral blood sample, and the peripheral blood mononuclear cells from that sample were used for TCR beta sequencing. Genomic DNA extraction from the blood cell samples was performed with the Qiagen DNeasy Blood Extraction Kit. What was sequenced was PBMCs. This clonotype was sampled from a girl aged 2 to 9 in good health and CMV-seronegative.

The sequenced DNA: TGTGCCAGCATGCGGCAGACTTCCGGGGAGCTGTTTTTT. Its coded protein is CASMRQTSGELFF. The chain is assembled from TRBV9 and TRBJ2-2; the D gene cannot be named for sure. Cut back by 6 bases and 6 bases, the V and J ends lie 12 bases apart. According to the germline V gene, CDR1 reads SGDLS and CDR2 reads YYNGEE. The CDR3 contains 13 residues, cysteine and phenylalanine counted. The CDR3 DNA has 39 bases and is translated from base 1. Reference TRBV9 and TRBJ2-2 genes cover what lies past the CDR3, so the full variable domain is DSGVTQTPKHLITATGQRVTLRCSPRSGDLSVYWYQQSLDQGLQFLIQYYNGEERAKGNILERFSAQQFPDLHSELNLSSLELGDSALYFCASMRQTSGELFFGEGSRLTVL.